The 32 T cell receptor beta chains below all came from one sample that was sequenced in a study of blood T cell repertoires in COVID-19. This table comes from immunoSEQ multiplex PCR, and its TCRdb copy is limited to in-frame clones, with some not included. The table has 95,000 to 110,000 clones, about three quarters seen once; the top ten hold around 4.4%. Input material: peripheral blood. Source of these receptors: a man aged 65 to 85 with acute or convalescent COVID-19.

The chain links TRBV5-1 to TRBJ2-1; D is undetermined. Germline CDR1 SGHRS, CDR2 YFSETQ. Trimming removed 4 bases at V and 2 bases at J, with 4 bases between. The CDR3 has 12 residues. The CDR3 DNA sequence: TGCGCCAGCAGCCAGGCCTACAATGAGCAGTTCTTC. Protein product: CASSQAYNEQFF.

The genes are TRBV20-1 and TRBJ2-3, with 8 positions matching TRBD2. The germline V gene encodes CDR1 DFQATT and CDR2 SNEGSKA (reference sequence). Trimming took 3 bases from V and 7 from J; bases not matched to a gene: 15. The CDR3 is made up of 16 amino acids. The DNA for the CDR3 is TGCAGTGCTAGTAGCGTTAGCGGGGTTAGTATGAATACGCAGTATTTT. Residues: CSASSVSGVSMNTQYF.

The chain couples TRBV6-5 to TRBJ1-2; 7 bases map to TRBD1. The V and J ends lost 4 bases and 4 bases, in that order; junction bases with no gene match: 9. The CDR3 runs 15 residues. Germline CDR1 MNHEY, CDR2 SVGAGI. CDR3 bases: TGTGCCAGCAGTTCCCCTTCGGGACAGAGCTATGGCTACACCTTC. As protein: CASSSPSGQSYGYTF.

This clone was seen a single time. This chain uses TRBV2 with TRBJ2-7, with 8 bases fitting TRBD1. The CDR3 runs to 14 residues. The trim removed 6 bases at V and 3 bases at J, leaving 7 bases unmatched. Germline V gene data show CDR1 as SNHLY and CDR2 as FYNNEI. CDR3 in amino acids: CASRARTGSYEQYF. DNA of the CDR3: TGTGCCAGCAGAGCCAGGACAGGGAGCTACGAGCAGTACTTC.

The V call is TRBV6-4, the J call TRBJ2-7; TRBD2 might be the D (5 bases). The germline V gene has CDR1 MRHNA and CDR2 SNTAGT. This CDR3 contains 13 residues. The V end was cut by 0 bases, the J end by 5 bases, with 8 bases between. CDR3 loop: CASSDSRVNEQYF. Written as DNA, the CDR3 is TGTGCCAGCAGTGACTCGAGGGTGAACGAGCAGTACTTC.

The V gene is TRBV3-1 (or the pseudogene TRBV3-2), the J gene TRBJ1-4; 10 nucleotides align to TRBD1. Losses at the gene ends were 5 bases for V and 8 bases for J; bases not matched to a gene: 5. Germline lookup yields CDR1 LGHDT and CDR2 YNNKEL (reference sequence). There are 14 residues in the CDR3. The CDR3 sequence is CASSKGQGGEKLFF. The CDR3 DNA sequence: TGTGCCAGCAGCAAAGGACAGGGGGGGGAAAAACTGTTTTTT.

The CDR3 sequence: CAISRTGGDQPQHF. The CDR3 DNA reads as TGTGCCATCAGTAGGACAGGGGGGGATCAGCCCCAGCATTTT. The chain joins TRBV10-3 to TRBJ1-5, with TRBD1 identical over 10 bases. Germline V gives CDR1 ENHRY, CDR2 SYGVKD. This CDR3 is 14 amino acids long. Unmatched junction bases numbered 3, after V lost 5 bases and J lost 5 bases.

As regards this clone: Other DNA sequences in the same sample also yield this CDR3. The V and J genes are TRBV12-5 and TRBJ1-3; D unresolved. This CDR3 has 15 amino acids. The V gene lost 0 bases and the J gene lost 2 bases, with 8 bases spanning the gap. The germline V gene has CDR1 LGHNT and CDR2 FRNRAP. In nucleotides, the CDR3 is TGTGCTAGTGGTTTGGTTCCAGGAACTGGAAACACCATATATTTT. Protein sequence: CASGLVPGTGNTIYF.

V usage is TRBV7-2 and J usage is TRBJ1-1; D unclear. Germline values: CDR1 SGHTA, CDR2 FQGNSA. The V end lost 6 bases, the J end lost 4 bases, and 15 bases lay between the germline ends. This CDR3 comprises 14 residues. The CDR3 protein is CASSNSGRATEAFF. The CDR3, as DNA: TGTGCCAGCAGTAACTCGGGAAGAGCCACTGAAGCTTTCTTT.

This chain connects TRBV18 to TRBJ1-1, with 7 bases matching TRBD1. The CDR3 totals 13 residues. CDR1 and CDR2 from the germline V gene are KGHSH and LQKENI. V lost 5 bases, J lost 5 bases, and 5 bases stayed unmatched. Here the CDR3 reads CASSTDRATEAFF. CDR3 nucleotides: TGTGCCAGCTCAACCGACAGGGCGACTGAAGCTTTCTTT.

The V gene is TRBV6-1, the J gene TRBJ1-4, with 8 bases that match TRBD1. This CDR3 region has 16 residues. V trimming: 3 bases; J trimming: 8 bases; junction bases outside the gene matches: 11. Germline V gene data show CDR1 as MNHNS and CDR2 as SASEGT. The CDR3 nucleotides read TGTGCCAGCAGTGATGGGGGACAGGATATGTGGGAAAAACTGTTTTTT. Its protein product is CASSDGGQDMWEKLFF.

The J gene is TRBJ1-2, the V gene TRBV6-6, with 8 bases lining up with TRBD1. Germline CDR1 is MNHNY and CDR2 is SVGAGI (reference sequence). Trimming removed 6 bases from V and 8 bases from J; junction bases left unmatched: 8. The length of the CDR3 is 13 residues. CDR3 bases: TGTGCCAGCAGAGCTACGGACAGGGACGGCTACACCTTC. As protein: CASRATDRDGYTF.

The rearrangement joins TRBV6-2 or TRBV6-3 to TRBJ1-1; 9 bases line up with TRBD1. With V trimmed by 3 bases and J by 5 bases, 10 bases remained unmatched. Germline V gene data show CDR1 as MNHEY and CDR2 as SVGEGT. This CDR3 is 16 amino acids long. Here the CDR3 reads CASSYRVDRGGTEAFF. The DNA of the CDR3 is TGTGCCAGCAGTTATAGGGTGGACAGGGGAGGAACTGAAGCTTTCTTT.

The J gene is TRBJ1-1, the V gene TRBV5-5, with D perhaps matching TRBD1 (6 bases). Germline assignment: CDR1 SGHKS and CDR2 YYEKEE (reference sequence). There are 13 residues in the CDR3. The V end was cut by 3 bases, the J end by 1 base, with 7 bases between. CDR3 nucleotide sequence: TGTGCCAGCAGCTGGGGACAGAACACTGAAGCTTTCTTT. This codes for CASSWGQNTEAFF.

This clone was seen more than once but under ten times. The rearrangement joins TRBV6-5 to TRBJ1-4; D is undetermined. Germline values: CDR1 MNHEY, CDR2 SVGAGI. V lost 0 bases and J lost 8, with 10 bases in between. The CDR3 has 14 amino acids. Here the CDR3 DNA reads TGTGCCAGCAGTTACTCGCCGGGTGGGGAAAAACTGTTTTTT. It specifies CASSYSPGGEKLFF.

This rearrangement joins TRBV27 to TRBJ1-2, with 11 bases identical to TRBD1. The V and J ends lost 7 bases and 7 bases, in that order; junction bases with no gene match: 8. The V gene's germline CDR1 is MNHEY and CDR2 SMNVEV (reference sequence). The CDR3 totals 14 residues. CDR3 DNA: TGTGCCAGCACCTCGGACAGGGGGCCCGGTGGCTACACCTTC. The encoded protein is CASTSDRGPGGYTF.

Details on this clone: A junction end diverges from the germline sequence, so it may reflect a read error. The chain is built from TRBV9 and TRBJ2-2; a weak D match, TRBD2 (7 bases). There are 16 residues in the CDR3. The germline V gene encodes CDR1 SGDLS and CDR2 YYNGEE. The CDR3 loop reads CASSVGRGPNTGELFF. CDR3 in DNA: TGTGCCAGCAGCGTAGGGCGGGGGCCGAACACCGGGGAGCTGTTTTTC.

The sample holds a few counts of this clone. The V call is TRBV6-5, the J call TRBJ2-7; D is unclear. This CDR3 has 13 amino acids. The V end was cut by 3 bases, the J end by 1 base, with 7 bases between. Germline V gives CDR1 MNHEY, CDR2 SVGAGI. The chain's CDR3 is CASSYTESYEQYF. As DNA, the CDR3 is TGTGCCAGCAGTTATACAGAGTCCTACGAGCAGTACTTC.

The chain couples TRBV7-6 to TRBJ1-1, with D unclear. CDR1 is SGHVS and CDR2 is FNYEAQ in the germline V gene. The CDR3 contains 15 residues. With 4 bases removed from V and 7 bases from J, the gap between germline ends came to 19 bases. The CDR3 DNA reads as TGTGCCAGCAGCTCCCTGGCAGCTGGTGGCGGTGAAGCTTTCTTT. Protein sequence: CASSSLAAGGGEAFF.

DNA for the CDR3: TGTGCCAGTAGTATCACAGGACAGTCAAGCTCTGGGGCCAACGTCCTGACTTTC. Translated, it gives CASSITGQSSSGANVLTF. The chain couples TRBV19 to TRBJ2-6, with TRBD1 as a possible D gene (6 bases). CDR1 is LNHDA and CDR2 is SQIVND in the germline V gene (reference sequence). The length of the CDR3 is 18 residues. Trimming left V 3 bases short and J 0 bases short, with 15 bases between.

CDR3 region: CASSSQETQYF. The CDR3 DNA follows: TGTGCCAGCAGTTCGCAAGAGACCCAGTACTTC. The chain uses TRBV5-6 and TRBJ2-5; D gene ambiguous. The CDR3 is 11 residues long. With 5 bases removed from V and 2 bases from J, the gap between germline ends came to 4 bases. Per germline, CDR1 SGHDT and CDR2 YYEEEE.

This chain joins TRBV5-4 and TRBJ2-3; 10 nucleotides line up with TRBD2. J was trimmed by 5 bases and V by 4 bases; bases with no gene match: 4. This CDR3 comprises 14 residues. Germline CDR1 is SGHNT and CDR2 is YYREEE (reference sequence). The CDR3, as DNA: TGTGCCAGCAGCGCGGGACTAGCGAGAGATACGCAGTATTTT. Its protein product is CASSAGLARDTQYF. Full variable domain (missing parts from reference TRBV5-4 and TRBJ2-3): ETGVTQSPTHLIKTRGQQVTLRCSSQSGHNTVSWYQQALGQGPQFIFQYYREEENGRGNFPPRFSGLQFPNYSSELNVNALELDDSALYLCASSAGLARDTQYFGPGTRLTVL.

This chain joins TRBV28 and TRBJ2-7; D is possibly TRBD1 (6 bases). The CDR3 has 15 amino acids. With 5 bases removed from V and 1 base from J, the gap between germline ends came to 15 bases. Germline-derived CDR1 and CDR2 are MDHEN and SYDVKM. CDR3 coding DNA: TGTGCCAGCAGTCATGATGACAGGAGATCCTACGAGCAGTACTTC. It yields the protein CASSHDDRRSYEQYF.

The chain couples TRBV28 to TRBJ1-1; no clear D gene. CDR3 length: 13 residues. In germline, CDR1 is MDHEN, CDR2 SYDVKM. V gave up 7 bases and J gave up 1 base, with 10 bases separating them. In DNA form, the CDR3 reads TGTGCCAGCAAAGAGGGAGGGAACACTGAAGCTTTCTTT. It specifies CASKEGGNTEAFF.

For the CDR3, the DNA is TGCGCCAGCAGCCAAGATGAAGGGGCAGCGAAAGCCTACGAGCAGTACTTC. This translates into CASSQDEGAAKAYEQYF. The rearrangement joins TRBV4-1 to TRBJ2-7; D possibly corresponds to TRBD1 (5 bases). The germline V gene has CDR1 MGHRA and CDR2 YSYEKL. The ends were cut back, 0 bases at V and 2 bases at J, with 17 bases in the middle. The CDR3 length is 17 residues.

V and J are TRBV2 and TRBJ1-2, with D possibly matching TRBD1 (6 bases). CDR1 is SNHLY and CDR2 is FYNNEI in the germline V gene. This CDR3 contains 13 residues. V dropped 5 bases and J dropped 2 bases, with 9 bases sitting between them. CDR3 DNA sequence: TGTGCCAGCAGTTTCACAGGGAACTATGGCTACACCTTC. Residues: CASSFTGNYGYTF.

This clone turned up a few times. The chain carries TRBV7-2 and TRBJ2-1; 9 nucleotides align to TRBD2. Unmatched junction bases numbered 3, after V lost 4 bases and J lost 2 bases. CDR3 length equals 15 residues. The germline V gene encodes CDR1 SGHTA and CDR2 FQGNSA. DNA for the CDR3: TGTGCCAGCAGCTCCAGCGGGGGGACCTACAATGAGCAGTTCTTC. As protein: CASSSSGGTYNEQFF.

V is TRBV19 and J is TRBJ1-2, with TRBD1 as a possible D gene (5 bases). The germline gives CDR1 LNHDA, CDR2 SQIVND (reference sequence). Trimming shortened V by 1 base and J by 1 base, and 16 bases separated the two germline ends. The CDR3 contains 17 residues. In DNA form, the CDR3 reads TGTGCCAGTAGTATAGCGGCTGACAGCTCTCTTAACTATGGCTACACCTTC. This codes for CASSIAADSSLNYGYTF.

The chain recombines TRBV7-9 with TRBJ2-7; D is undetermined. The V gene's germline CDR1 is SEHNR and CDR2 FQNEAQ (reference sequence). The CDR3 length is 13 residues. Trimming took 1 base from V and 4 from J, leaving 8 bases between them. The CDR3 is CASSLGTVYEQYF. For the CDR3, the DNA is TGTGCCAGCAGCTTAGGCACAGTATACGAGCAGTACTTC.

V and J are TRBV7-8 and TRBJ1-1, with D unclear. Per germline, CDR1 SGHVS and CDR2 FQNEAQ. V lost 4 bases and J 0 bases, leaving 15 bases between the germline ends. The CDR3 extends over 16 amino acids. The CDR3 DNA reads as TGTGCCAGCAGCTCCTACGCCCGAGAAATGAACACTGAAGCTTTCTTT. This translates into CASSSYAREMNTEAFF.

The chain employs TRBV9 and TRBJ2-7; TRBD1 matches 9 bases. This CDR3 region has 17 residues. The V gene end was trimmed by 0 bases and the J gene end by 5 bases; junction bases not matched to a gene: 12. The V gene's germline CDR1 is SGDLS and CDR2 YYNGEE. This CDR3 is CASSVATGTGSSHEQYF. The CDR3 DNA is TGTGCCAGCAGCGTAGCTACGGGGACAGGGTCATCTCACGAGCAGTACTTC.

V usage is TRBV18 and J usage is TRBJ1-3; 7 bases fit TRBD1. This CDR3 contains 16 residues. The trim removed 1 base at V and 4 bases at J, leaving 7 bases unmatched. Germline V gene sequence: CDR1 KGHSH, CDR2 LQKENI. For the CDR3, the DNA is TGTGCCAGCTCACCACTCAAGACAGGGCTCGGAAACACCATATATTTT. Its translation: CASSPLKTGLGNTIYF.